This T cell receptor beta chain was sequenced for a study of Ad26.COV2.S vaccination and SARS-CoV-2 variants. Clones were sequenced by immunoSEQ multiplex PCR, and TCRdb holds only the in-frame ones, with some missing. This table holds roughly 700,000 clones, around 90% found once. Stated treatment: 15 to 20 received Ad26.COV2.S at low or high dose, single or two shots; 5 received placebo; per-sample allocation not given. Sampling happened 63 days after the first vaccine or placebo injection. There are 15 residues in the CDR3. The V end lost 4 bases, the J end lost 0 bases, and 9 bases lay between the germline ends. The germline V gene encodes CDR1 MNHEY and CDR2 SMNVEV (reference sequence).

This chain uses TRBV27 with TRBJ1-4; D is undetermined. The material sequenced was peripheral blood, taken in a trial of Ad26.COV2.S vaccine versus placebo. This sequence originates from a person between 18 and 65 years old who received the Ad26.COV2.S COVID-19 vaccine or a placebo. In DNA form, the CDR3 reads TGTGCCAGCAGTTCATACGGAGCAACTAATGAAAAACTGTTTTTT. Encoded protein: CASSSYGATNEKLFF.